This T cell receptor beta chain was captured by sequencing in a study of T cells in localized non-small cell lung cancer. This clone was counted a single time. With 2 bases removed from V and 3 bases from J, the gap between germline ends came to 7 bases. The CDR3 runs 13 residues. Germline V gene lookup returns CDR1 MDHEN and CDR2 SYDVKM. Generated by immunoSEQ multiplex PCR, the TCRdb table keeps only in-frame clones and is missing some. The repertoire holds thousands of clones, with approximately 30% as singletons. The sequence came from a male donor older than 55 with stage III lung adenocarcinoma. This rearrangement joins TRBV28 to TRBJ2-5; D gene unclear. Specimen: normal lung tissue next to the tumor, collected before any cancer treatment. As DNA, the CDR3 is TGTGCCAGCAGTTTACGGGTAAAAGAGACCCAGTACTTC. It yields the protein CASSLRVKETQYF.